Each of the 15 T cell receptor beta chains below was sequenced from the same sample in a study of CD8 T cells in Susac syndrome. The authors reverse transcribed roughly 0.5 to 1 ug RNA with random hexamers. TCRdb recomputed calls from the immunoSEQ multiplex PCR reads with MiXCR, one row per CDR3 protein. The data show over 130,000 distinct CDR3 sequences, with 95% seen just once and 0.13% to 0.15% held by the top ten. Sequenced input: CD4+ T cells from PBMCs. These receptor sequences come from a human donor with Susac syndrome.

The chain combines TRBV23-1 with TRBJ2-4; TRBD1 aligns across 9 bases. TRBV23-1 is flagged as an ORF with uncertain function. V lost 2 bases to trimming and J lost 1 base; unmatched junction nucleotides: 12. The CDR3 consists of 19 residues. The CDR3 nucleotides read TGCGCCAGCAGTCAACCGGGACAGGGAATCACCAAGGCCAAAAACATTCAGTACTTC. Translated, it gives CASSQPGQGITKAKNIQYF.

The J gene is TRBJ2-5, the V gene TRBV7-8; the D gene is possibly TRBD2 (7 bases). In germline, CDR1 is SGHVS, CDR2 FQNEAQ. The V gene lost 4 bases and the J gene lost 9 bases, with 24 bases spanning the gap. The CDR3 sequence is 16 residues long. CDR3 sequence reads: CASSSAISGGGGAQYF. The DNA for the CDR3 is TGTGCCAGCAGCTCAGCCATAAGCGGAGGGGGAGGGGCCCAGTACTTC.

The rearrangement links TRBV12-2 to TRBJ2-3; the D segment call TRBD2 is taken from the table without a DNA check. TRBV12-2 is given as a pseudogene. The CDR3 length is 17 residues. The CDR3 loop reads CASRPRKRGPGTDTQYF. The DNA of the CDR3 is TGTGCAAGTCGCCCCCGAAAGAGAGGGCCAGGCACAGATACGCAGTATTTT.

This chain's CDR3 is CASSRQTGGNEKLFF. The CDR3 DNA is TGTGCCAGCAGCCGCCAGACAGGGGGTAATGAAAAACTGTTTTTT. V usage is TRBV4-2 and J usage is TRBJ1-4; the match to TRBD1 covers 9 bases. The trim removed 4 bases at V and 4 bases at J, leaving 4 bases unmatched. The V gene's germline CDR1 is LGHNA and CDR2 YNFKEQ. This CDR3 region has 15 residues.

The CDR3 spells CASSPDRGRNQPQHF. The CDR3 DNA is TGTGCCAGCAGCCCGGACAGGGGGCGCAATCAGCCCCAGCATTTT. The chain carries TRBV28 and TRBJ1-5, with 11 bases that match TRBD1. Trimming at V came to 6 bases and at J to 2 bases, leaving 3 bases not matched to a gene. The length of the CDR3 is 15 residues. Germline values: CDR1 MDHEN, CDR2 SYDVKM.

Details on this clonotype: Germline is not matched at one junction end, which may reflect a read error. The chain's CDR3 is CSARAWGQGMYF. The CDR3 DNA sequence: TGCAGTGCTAGAGCCTGGGGACAGGGTATGTATTTT. The genes are TRBV20-1 and TRBJ1-5; 9 bases match TRBD1. This CDR3 spans 12 amino acids. The V gene's germline CDR1 is DFQATT and CDR2 SNEGSKA (reference sequence).

J is TRBJ2-1 and V is TRBV20-1, with TRBD2 as a possible D gene (5 bases). There are 13 residues in the CDR3. Trimming left V 0 bases short and J 8 bases short, with 11 bases between. Germline V gene data show CDR1 as DFQATT and CDR2 as SNEGSKA (reference sequence). The CDR3 loop is CSARDPLDYEQFF. CDR3 coding DNA: TGCAGTGCTAGAGACCCACTAGATTATGAGCAGTTCTTC.

This chain joins TRBV11-2 and TRBJ2-5; weak D call: TRBD2 (7 bases). CDR3 length equals 16 residues. The germline V gene encodes CDR1 SGHAT and CDR2 FQNNGV. The V gene lost 3 bases and the J gene lost 5 bases, with 19 bases spanning the gap. CDR3 DNA: TGTGCCAGCAGCTTCACGTCCTGGGGGGGCGGGGAGACCCAGTACTTC. It translates to CASSFTSWGGGETQYF.

The chain uses TRBV7-2 and TRBJ2-5, with D tentatively TRBD1 or TRBD2 (5 bases each). CDR1 SGHTA and CDR2 FQGNSA come from the germline V gene. This CDR3 comprises 14 residues. Trimming removed 3 bases from V and 4 bases from J, with 12 bases in between. CDR3 protein: CASSFVRGGETQYF. CDR3 nucleotides: TGTGCCAGCAGCTTTGTGAGGGGTGGAGAGACCCAGTACTTC.

The rearrangement uses TRBV15 and TRBJ1-1; D not resolved. The CDR3 consists of 15 residues. The germline CDR1 and CDR2 sequences are LNHNV and YYDKDF (reference sequence). V was shortened by 0 bases and J by 4 bases, with 12 bases between the two germline ends. The CDR3, as DNA: TGTGCCACCAGCAGAGATCATGATGTTGGCACTGAAGCTTTCTTT. This translates into CATSRDHDVGTEAFF. Drawing the rest from reference TRBV15 and TRBJ1-1, the complete variable domain is DAMVIQNPRYQVTQFGKPVTLSCSQTLNHNVMYWYQQKSSQAPKLLFHYYDKDFNNEADTPDNFQSRRPNTSFCFLDIRSPGLGDTAMYLCATSRDHDVGTEAFFGQGTRLTVV.

The chain employs TRBV18 and TRBJ1-2, with D uncertain. Germline CDR1 and CDR2: KGHSH and LQKENI. V was shortened by 6 bases and J by 4 bases, with 24 bases between the two germline ends. CDR3 length equals 17 residues. This CDR3 reads CASSPGVEASTGYGYTF. The DNA of the CDR3 is TGTGCCAGCTCGCCAGGAGTCGAGGCCTCGACTGGCTATGGCTACACCTTC.

The chain is built from TRBV3-1 and TRBJ1-2; D unclear. Germline loops: CDR1 LGHDT, CDR2 YNNKEL (reference sequence). Between the trimmed V and J ends, which lost 6 bases and 4 bases, there was a span of 9 bases. CDR3 length equals 12 residues. CDR3 protein: CASSSARYGYTF. DNA for the CDR3: TGTGCCAGCAGTTCAGCTCGCTATGGCTACACCTTC. Complete variable domain (other parts from reference TRBV3-1 and TRBJ1-2): DTAVSQTPKYLVTQMGNDKSIKCEQNLGHDTMYWYKQDSKKFLKIMFSYNNKELIINETVPNRFSPKSPDKAHLNLHINSLELGDSAVYFCASSSARYGYTFGSGTRLTVV.

The chain uses TRBV3-1 and TRBJ1-2; no reliable D call. Germline-derived CDR1 and CDR2 are LGHDT and YNNKEL (reference sequence). The ends were cut back, 1 base at V and 5 bases at J, with 5 bases in the middle. CDR3 size: 12 residues. This chain's CDR3 is CASSQVMYGYTF. CDR3 nucleotide sequence: TGTGCCAGCAGCCAAGTTATGTATGGCTACACCTTC.

The V gene is TRBV21-1, the J gene TRBJ2-6; TRBD1, as called in the table, went unchecked against the DNA. TRBV21-1 is deemed a pseudogene. There are 18 residues in the CDR3. Here the CDR3 reads CASSRYNRFPRGANVLTF. Here the CDR3 DNA reads TGTGCCAGCAGCAGATATAACAGGTTCCCGAGGGGGGCCAACGTCCTGACTTTC.

The chain recombines TRBV5-1 with TRBJ1-2, with a possible D match to TRBD1 (5 bases). V lost 2 bases to trimming and J lost 3 bases, with 8 bases between them. Germline loops: CDR1 SGHRS, CDR2 YFSETQ. There are 13 residues in the CDR3. CDR3 DNA sequence: TGCGCCAGCAGCTTTGGGGGGGACTATGGCTACACCTTC. Amino acids: CASSFGGDYGYTF.